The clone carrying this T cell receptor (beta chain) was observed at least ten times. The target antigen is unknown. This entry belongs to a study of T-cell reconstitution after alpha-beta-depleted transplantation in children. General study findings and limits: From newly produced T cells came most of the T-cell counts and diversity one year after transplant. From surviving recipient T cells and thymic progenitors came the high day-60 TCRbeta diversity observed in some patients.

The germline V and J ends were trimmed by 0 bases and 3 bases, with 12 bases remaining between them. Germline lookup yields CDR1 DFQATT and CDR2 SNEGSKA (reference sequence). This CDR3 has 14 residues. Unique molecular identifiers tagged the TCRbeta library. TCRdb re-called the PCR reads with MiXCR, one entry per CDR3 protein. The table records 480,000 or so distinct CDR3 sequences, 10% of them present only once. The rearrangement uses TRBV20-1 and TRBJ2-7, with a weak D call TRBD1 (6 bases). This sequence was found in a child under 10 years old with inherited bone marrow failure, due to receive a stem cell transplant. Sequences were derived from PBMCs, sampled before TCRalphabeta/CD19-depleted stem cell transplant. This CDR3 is CSARDPGVHYEQYF. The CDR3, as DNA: TGCAGTGCTAGAGATCCAGGGGTCCACTACGAGCAGTACTTC.